The TCR beta chain described here comes from a study of a mutant IDH1 vaccine in newly diagnosed glioma. Study-level information: Of treated patients, roughly 62% were men and approximately 40% women, averaging around 44 years.

Time point defined: week 35, safety follow-up. Doses comprised 300 ug of mutant IDH1 20-mer peptide each, plus topical imiquimod. Donors had new IDH1-mutant astrocytomas of WHO grade 3 or 4 (ATRX-lost). Clones were read by immunoSEQ multiplex PCR, and TCRdb kept only the in-frame ones, dropping some. Among tens of thousands of clones listed, more than 70% were seen once. Germline loops: CDR1 ENHRY, CDR2 SYGVKD. V shed 8 bases, J shed 6 bases, and the junction held 9 bases outside the gene matches. CDR3 size: 14 residues. Remarks on this clone: Antigen specificity is unknown.

This receptor was obtained from a man aged 18-30 years with glioma. The chain links TRBV10-3 to TRBJ2-7; 11 bases match TRBD2. Sequencing used PBMCs, obtained from a glioma patient whose treatment included an IDH1 peptide vaccine. The CDR3 nucleotides are TGTGCCATCGGTCCGACTAGCGGGACAAGCGAGCAGTACTTC. This encodes CAIGPTSGTSEQYF.